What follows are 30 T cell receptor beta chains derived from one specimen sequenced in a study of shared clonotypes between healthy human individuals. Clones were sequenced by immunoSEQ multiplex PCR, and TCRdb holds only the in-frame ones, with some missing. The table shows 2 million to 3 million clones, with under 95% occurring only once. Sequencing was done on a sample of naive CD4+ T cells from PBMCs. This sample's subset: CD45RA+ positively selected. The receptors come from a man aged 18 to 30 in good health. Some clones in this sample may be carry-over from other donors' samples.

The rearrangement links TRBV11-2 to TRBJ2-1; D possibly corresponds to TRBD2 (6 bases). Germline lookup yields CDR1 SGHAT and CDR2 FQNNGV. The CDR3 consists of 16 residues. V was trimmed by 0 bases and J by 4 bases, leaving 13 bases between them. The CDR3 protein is CASSLDRLAPYNEQFF. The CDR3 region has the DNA TGTGCCAGCAGCTTAGATCGCCTAGCGCCATACAATGAGCAGTTCTTC.

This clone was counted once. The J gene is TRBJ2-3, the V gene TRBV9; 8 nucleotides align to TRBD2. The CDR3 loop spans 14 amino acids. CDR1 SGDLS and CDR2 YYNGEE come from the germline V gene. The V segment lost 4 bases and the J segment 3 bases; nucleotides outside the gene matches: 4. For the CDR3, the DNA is TGTGCCAGCAGCCTGACTAGCGCTACAGATACGCAGTATTTT. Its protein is CASSLTSATDTQYF.

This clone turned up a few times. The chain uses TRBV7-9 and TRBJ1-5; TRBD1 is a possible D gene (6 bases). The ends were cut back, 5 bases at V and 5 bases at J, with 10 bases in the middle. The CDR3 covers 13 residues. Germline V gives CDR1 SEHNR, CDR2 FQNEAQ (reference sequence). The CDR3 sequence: CASSIRGDQPQHF. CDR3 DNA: TGTGCCAGCAGCATCAGGGGTGATCAGCCCCAGCATTTT. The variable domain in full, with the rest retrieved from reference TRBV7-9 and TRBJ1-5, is DTGVSQNPRHKITKRGQNVTFRCDPISEHNRLYWYRQTLGQGPEFLTYFQNEAQLEKSRLLSDRFSAERPKGSFSTLEIQRTEQGDSAMYLCASSIRGDQPQHFGDGTRLSIL.

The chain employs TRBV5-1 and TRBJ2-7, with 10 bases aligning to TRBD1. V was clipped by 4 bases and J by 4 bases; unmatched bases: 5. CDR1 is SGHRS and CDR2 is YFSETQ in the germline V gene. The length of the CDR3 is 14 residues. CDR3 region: CASSQVGQGYEQYF. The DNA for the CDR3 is TGCGCCAGCAGCCAGGTGGGACAGGGGTACGAGCAGTACTTC.

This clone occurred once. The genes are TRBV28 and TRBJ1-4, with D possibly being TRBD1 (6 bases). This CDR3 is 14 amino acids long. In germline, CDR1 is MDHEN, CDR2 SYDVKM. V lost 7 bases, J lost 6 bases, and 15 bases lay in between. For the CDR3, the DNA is TGTGCCAGCACCATGGGGGGCGGTTATGAAAAACTGTTTTTT. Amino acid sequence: CASTMGGGYEKLFF.

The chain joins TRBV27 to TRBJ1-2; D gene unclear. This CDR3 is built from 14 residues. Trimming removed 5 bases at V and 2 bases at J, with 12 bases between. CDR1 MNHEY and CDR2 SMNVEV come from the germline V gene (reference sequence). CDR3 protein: CASSPWTENYGYTF. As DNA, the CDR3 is TGTGCCAGCAGTCCCTGGACGGAAAACTATGGCTACACCTTC.

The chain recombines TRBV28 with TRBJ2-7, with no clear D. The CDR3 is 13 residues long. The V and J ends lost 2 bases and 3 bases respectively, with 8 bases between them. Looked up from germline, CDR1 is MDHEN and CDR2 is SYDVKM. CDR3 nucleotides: TGTGCCAGCAGTTTAGGGCCCTACTACGAGCAGTACTTC. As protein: CASSLGPYYEQYF.

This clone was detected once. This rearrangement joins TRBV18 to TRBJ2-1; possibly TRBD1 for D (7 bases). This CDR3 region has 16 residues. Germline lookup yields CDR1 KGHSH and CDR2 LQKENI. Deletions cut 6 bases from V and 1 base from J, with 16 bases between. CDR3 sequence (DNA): TGTGCCAGCTCCCCGCAGGGGGGCAGGTCCTACAATGAGCAGTTCTTC. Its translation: CASSPQGGRSYNEQFF.

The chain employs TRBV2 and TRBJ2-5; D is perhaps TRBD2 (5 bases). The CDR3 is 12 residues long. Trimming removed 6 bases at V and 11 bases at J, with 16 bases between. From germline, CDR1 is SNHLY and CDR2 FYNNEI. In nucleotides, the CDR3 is TGTGCCAGCAGCCTCCGCTCGGGGTGGCAGTACTTC. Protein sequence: CASSLRSGWQYF.

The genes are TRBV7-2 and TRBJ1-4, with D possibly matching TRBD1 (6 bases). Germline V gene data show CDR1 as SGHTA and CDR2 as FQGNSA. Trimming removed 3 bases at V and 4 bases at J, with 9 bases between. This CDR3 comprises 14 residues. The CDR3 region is CASSLGGGNEKLFF. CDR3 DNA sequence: TGTGCCAGCAGCTTGGGAGGGGGTAATGAAAAACTGTTTTTT.

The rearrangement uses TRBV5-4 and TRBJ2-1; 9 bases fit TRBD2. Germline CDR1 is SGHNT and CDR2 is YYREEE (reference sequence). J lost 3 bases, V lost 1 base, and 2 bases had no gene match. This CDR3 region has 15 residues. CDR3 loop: CASSLKTSGYNEQFF. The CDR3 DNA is TGTGCCAGCAGCTTGAAGACTAGCGGCTACAATGAGCAGTTCTTC.

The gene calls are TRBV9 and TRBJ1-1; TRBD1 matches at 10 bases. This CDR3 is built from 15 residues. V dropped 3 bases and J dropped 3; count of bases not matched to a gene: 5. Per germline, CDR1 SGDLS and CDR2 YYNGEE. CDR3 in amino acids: CASSGKTGGDTEAFF. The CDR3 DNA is TGTGCCAGCAGCGGCAAGACAGGGGGCGACACTGAAGCTTTCTTT.

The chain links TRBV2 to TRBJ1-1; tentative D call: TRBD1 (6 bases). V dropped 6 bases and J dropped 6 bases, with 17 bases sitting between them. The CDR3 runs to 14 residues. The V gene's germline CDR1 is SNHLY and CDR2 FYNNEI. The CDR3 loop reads CASRYRVVLSEAFF. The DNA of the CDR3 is TGTGCCAGCAGATACAGGGTAGTACTATCTGAAGCTTTCTTT.

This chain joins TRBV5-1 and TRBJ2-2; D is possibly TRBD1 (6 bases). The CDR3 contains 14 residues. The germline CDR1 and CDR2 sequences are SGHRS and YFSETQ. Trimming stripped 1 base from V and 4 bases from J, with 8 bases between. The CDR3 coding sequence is TGCGCCAGCAGCTTGCCAGGGGTCACCGGGGAGCTGTTTTTT. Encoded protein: CASSLPGVTGELFF.

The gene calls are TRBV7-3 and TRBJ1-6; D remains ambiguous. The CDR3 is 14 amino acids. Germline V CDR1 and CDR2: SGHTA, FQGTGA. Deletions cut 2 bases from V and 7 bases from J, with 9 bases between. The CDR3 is CASSLGNTNSPLHF. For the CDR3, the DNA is TGTGCCAGCAGCTTAGGGAACACCAATTCACCCCTCCACTTT.

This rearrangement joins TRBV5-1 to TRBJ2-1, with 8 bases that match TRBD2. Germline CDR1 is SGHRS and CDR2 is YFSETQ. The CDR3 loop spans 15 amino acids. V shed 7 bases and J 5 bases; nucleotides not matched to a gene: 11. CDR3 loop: CASALAGGSHNEQFF. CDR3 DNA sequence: TGCGCCAGCGCCCTGGCGGGAGGCAGCCACAATGAGCAGTTCTTC. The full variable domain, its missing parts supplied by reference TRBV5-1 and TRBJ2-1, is KAGVTQTPRYLIKTRGQQVTLSCSPISGHRSVSWYQQTPGQGLQFLFEYFSETQRNKGNFPGRFSGRQFSNSRSEMNVSTLELGDSALYLCASALAGGSHNEQFFGPGTRLTVL.

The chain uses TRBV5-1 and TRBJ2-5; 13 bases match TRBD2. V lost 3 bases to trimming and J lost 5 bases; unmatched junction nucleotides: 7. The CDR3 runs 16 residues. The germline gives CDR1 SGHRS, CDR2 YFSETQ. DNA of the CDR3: TGCGCCAGCAGCTACGGACTAGCGGGAGCGGCGGAGACCCAGTACTTC. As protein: CASSYGLAGAAETQYF. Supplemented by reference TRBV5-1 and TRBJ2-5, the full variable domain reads KAGVTQTPRYLIKTRGQQVTLSCSPISGHRSVSWYQQTPGQGLQFLFEYFSETQRNKGNFPGRFSGRQFSNSRSEMNVSTLELGDSALYLCASSYGLAGAAETQYFGPGTRLLVL.

CDR3 DNA sequence: TGTGCCTCGACGTTCGGCCTCACCCCCCTCTCTGGGGCCAACGTCCTGACTTTC. Its translation: CASTFGLTPLSGANVLTF. This chain uses TRBV18 with TRBJ2-6, with D unresolved. Trimming pared 11 bases from V and 0 bases from J, leaving 23 bases between. The CDR3 covers 18 residues. Germline-derived CDR1 and CDR2 are KGHSH and LQKENI.

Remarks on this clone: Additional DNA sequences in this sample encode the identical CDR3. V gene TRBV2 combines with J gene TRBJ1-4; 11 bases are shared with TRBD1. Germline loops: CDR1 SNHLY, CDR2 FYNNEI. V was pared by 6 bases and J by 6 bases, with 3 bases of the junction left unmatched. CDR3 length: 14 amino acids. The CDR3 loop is CASSRDRGDEKLFF. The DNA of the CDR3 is TGTGCCAGCAGCCGGGACAGGGGGGATGAAAAACTGTTTTTT. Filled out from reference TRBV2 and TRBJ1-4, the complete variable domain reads EPEVTQTPSHQVTQMGQEVILRCVPISNHLYFYWYRQILGQKVEFLVSFYNNEISEKSEIFDDQFSVERPDGSNFTLKIRSTKLEDSAMYFCASSRDRGDEKLFFGSGTQLSVL.

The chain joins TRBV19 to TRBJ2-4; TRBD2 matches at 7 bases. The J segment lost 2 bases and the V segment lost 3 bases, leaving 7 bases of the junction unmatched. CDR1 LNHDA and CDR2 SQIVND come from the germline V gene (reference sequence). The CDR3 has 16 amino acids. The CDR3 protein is CASSIGPGGTKNIQYF. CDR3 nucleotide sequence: TGTGCCAGTAGTATTGGTCCGGGAGGCACCAAAAACATTCAGTACTTC.

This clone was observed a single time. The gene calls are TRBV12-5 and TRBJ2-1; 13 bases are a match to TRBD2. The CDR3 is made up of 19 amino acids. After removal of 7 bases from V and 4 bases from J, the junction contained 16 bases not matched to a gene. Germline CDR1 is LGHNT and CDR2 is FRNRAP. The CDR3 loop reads CASAQSRGLAGDQYNEQFF. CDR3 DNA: TGTGCTAGTGCCCAAAGTCGAGGACTAGCGGGAGACCAATACAATGAGCAGTTCTTC.

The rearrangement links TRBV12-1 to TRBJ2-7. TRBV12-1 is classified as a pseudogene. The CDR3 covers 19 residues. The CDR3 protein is CASSFVLGPNPFRSYEQYF. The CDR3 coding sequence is TGTGCCAGCAGCTTTGTGCTGGGACCGAATCCCTTTCGCTCCTACGAGCAGTACTTC.

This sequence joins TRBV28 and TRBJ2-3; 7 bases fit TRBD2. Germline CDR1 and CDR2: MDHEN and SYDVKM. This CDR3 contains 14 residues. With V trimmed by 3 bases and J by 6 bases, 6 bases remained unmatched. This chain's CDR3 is CASSFVSTSDTQYF. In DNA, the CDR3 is TGTGCCAGCAGTTTTGTCTCGACTAGCGATACGCAGTATTTT. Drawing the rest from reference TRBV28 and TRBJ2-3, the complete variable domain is DVKVTQSSRYLVKRTGEKVFLECVQDMDHENMFWYRQDPGLGLRLIYFSYDVKMKEKGDIPEGYSVSREKKERFSLILESASTNQTSMYLCASSFVSTSDTQYFGPGTRLTVL.

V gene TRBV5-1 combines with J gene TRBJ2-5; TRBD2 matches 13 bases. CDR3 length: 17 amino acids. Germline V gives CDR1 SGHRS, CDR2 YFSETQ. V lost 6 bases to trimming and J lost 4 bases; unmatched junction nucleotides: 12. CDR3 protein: CASTYGLAGVGTETQYF. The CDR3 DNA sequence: TGCGCCAGCACGTACGGACTAGCGGGAGTTGGTACAGAGACCCAGTACTTC.

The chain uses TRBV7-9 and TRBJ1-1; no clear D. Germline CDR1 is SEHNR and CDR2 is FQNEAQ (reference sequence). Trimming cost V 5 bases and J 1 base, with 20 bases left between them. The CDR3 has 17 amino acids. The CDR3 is CASSPNLRISWNTEAFF. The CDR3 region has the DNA TGTGCCAGCAGCCCTAACCTCAGAATTAGCTGGAACACTGAAGCTTTCTTT.

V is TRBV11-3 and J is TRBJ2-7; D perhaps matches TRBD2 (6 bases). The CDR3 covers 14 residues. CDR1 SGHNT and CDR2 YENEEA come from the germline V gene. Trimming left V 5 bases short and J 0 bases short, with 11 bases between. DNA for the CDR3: TGTGCCAGCAGCCTGTCGCGGGACTCCTACGAGCAGTACTTC. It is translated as CASSLSRDSYEQYF.

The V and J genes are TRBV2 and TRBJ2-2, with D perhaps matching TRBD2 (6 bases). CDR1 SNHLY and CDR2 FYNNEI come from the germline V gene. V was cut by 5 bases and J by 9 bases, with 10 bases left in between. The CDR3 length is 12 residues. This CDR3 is CASSRGSWELFF. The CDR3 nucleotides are TGTGCCAGCAGTCGGGGGTCTTGGGAGCTGTTTTTT.

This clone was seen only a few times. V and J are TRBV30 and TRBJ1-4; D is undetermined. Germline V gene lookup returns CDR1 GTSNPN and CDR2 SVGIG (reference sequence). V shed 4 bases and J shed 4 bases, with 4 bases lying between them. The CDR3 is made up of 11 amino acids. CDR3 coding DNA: TGTGCCTGGAATGGTAATGAAAAACTGTTTTTT. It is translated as CAWNGNEKLFF.

The CDR3 nucleotides are TGTGCCAGCAGTTACCCGACGGGGACCTACAATGAGCAGTTCTTC. This sequence encodes CASSYPTGTYNEQFF. V gene TRBV6-6 combines with J gene TRBJ2-1, with D possibly TRBD2 on 5 matching bases. This CDR3 region has 15 residues. Germline loops: CDR1 MNHNY, CDR2 SVGAGI (reference sequence). The V end lost 2 bases, the J end lost 2 bases, and 10 bases lay between the germline ends.

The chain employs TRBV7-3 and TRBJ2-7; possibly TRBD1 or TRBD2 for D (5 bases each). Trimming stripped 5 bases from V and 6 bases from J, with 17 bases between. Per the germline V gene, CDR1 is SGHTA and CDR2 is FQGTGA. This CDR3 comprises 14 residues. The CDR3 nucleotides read TGTGCCAGCAGCGAATGGGACGGATTGGGCGAGCAGTACTTC. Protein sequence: CASSEWDGLGEQYF.